Shown below are 3 T cell receptor beta chains from a single sample sequenced in a study of blood T cell repertoires in COVID-19. Only in-frame clones appear in the TCRdb table, and some are missing; sequencing was by immunoSEQ multiplex PCR. The table includes 65,000 to 80,000 clones, more than 75% detected once. The sequencing sample was made of peripheral blood. The receptors here all came from a human donor in a cohort sampled during active COVID-19.

J is TRBJ1-5 and V is TRBV4-1; 9 bases align to TRBD1. V lost 0 bases to trimming and J lost 7 bases; unmatched junction nucleotides: 4. This CDR3 has 15 residues. Germline values: CDR1 MGHRA, CDR2 YSYEKL. CDR3 nucleotide sequence: TGCGCCAGCAGCCAAGAGGGACAGGGTTTACAGCCCCAGCATTTT. It codes for CASSQEGQGLQPQHF.

This chain joins TRBV7-9 and TRBJ2-1; possible D gene TRBD1, 6 bases. Germline V gene data show CDR1 as SEHNR and CDR2 as FQNEAQ (reference sequence). Trimming took 4 bases from V and 8 from J, leaving 24 bases between them. The CDR3 spans 17 residues. The CDR3 loop is CASSSTAGVKISYEQFF. In DNA form, the CDR3 reads TGTGCCAGCAGCTCAACCGCAGGGGTGAAGATATCATATGAGCAGTTCTTC.

The chain couples TRBV5-8 to TRBJ1-3; the D gene is possibly TRBD1 (6 bases). The CDR3 totals 16 residues. The germline V gene has CDR1 SGHTS and CDR2 YDEGEE. The germline V and J ends were trimmed by 5 bases and 0 bases, with 15 bases remaining between them. The CDR3 protein is CASSPGTIHSGNTIYF. In DNA form, the CDR3 reads TGTGCCAGCAGTCCCGGGACAATTCACTCTGGAAACACCATATATTTT.